This T cell receptor (beta chain) stems from a study of post-analysis software for immune sequencing data (dated by TCRdb to about 2015). Looking at the study overall: Relapsing-remitting, secondary progressive and progressive-relapsing multiple sclerosis were recorded as disease courses, and subtype annotation was lacking for some patients. The multiple sclerosis patient repertoires were compared with 10 to 12 previously published healthy control repertoires from donors aged about 6 to 26 years. A subset of samples was prepared in parallel using single-end sample barcoding, then pooled and co-amplified after Illumina adapter ligation.

Findings and caveats that apply to the study as a whole: The control group was slightly older than the multiple sclerosis patient group. Normalized Chao1 diversity was significantly lower in multiple sclerosis patients than controls, suggesting substantial peripheral T-cell clonal expansion. Direct clustering with F measure showed strong co-clustering of samples prepared in the same batch, prompting a batch-effect correction. Significantly higher frequencies in patients than in controls were found for roughly 5 TRBV segments, including TRBV5-6, TRBV5-1 and TRBV20-1.

To demonstrate the VDJtools post-analysis software, the study profiled TCR beta repertoires from the peripheral blood of 10 to 15 young patients with multiple sclerosis. The multiple sclerosis patients were children and adolescents ranging in age from about 6 to 16 years. Remarks on this clonotype: Its antigen remains unidentified. The record has no base qualities; no much larger clone is one base away.

Receptors were amplified or captured by PCR. The instrument was an Illumina HiSeq 2500. To reduce PCR and sequencing biases, unique molecular identifiers were built into the TCR beta cDNA libraries. Per 1 to 10 million input T cells, roughly 0.5 million cDNA molecules were obtained, such that each molecule approximated one T cell. Patient libraries were prepared and sequenced with the same protocol used for the earlier healthy control dataset. Within a given batch, samples were prepared together, multiplexed and sequenced on the same HiSeq lane. Per the source publication's procedure: MIGEC was used to process the raw barcoded reads, and molecular identifier groups with only a single read were discarded before consensus assembly and CDR3 extraction. VDJtools was used for post-analysis of the clonotype tables, and diversity was normalized by down-sampling every dataset to the size of the smallest sample. To correct batch-related cross-sample contamination, repertoire overlap clustering matched CDR3 amino acid sequences but not nucleotide sequences. In-frame beta chains were kept once TCRdb had trimmed the public reads at Q25 with fastp and called clones with MiXCR. Identical CDR3 protein sequences are pooled into one entry, listed with their most common genes and DNA. Here the V and J calls rest on TCRdb's processing, not on the authors' analysis. Recorded for this sample are a few hundred thousand distinct CDR3 sequences; about a third of them occurred a single time. The ten largest account for around 15% of the sample.

The germline V gene encodes CDR1 DFQATT and CDR2 SNEGSKA (reference sequence). V sheds 6 bases and J sheds 2 bases, leaving 23 bases between their ends. From cysteine to phenylalanine, the CDR3 is 17 amino acids long. The read is trimmed to its CDR3 DNA, 51 bases read in frame from base 1. The chain is made from TRBV20-1 and TRBJ2-1; the D segment could be TRBD2, given 7 matching bases. Input material: blood. The sequence was collected from a girl between 10 and 17 years old with multiple sclerosis. The DNA reads TGCAGTGCGGCGCGGCGGGGGCCAAATAACGCCTACAATGAGCAGTTCTTC. It codes for CSAARRGPNNAYNEQFF.